The rows below give T cell receptor beta chains drawn from one sample of a study of T-cell memory formation after mild COVID-19. TCRdb recomputed calls from the 5' RACE reads with MiXCR, one row per CDR3 protein. Here the sample spans around 62,000 distinct CDR3 sequences, about 27% being singletons. Source material: PBMCs or a T cell subset sorted from them (not recorded which). The origin of the receptors is a man between 18 and 29 years old who had mild COVID-19 (a few samples of this study predate the infection). Cell type and time point are not known. CDR3s include the opening cysteine and the closing phenylalanine or tryptophan. A D gene is named only where the DNA matches it firmly. The listing skips clone size in some rows; elsewhere it reads once, few, many or a size class.

>.|few|TRBJ2-1|TRBV13
TGTGCCAGCAAAGCAGGGAGCTCCTACAATGAGCAGTTCTTC
CASKAGSSYNEQFF
>.|few|TRBJ2-3|TRBV7-9
TGTGCCAGCAGCTTTTCGGGTGTAGAAGATACGCAGTATTTT
CASSFSGVEDTQYF
>.|.|TRBJ2-1|TRBV5-1
TGCGCCAGCAGCTTAAGAGACAGGAGGGCGCACAATGAGCAGTTCTTC
CASSLRDRRAHNEQFF
>.|.|TRBJ2-5|TRBV24-1
TGTGCCACCAGTCAAAGACGGGTGAAGACCCAGTACTTC
CATSQRRVKTQYF
>.|many|TRBJ2-7|TRBV12-3/TRBV12-4
TGTGCCAGCCGTGCATCAGGGACATGGCAAGAGCAGTACTTC
CASRASGTWQEQYF
>.|few|TRBJ2-1|TRBV19
TGTGCCAGTAGTATAGGTTCAGGGAATGAGCAGTTCTTC
CASSIGSGNEQFF
>.|.|TRBJ2-5|TRBV5-1
TGCGCCAGCAGCCACACGACACCGTACCAAGAGACCCAGTACTTC
CASSHTTPYQETQYF
>TRBD2|few|TRBJ2-2|TRBV7-9
TGTGCCAGCAGCTTAACACTAGCGGGAAACACCGGGGAGCTGTTTTTT
CASSLTLAGNTGELFF
>TRBD1|few|TRBJ2-1|TRBV29-1
TGCAGCGTTCCCGGGACAGTTAGCTCCTACAATGAGCAGTTCTTC
CSVPGTVSSYNEQFF
>.|few|TRBJ2-1|TRBV5-5
TGTGCCAGCACCGATTTCATTTGGGGTGAGCAGTTCTTC
CASTDFIWGEQFF
>.|.|TRBJ2-4|TRBV4-2
TGTGCCAGCAGCCGCTCAGGGGTGGACAAAAACATTCAGTACTTC
CASSRSGVDKNIQYF
>.|few|TRBJ2-4|TRBV20-1
TGCAGTGCTAGAGACTGGAGGGCCCTGACGAGCATTCAGTACTTC
CSARDWRALTSIQYF
>.|.|TRBJ2-5|TRBV27
TGTGCCAGCAGTTTATCAGGGGGTTACTTGGGAGAGACCCAGTACTTC
CASSLSGGYLGETQYF
>.|.|TRBJ1-2|TRBV5-1
TGCGCCAGCAGCGCCACCTTTAACAGGGTGGGGAACTATGGCTACACCTTC
CASSATFNRVGNYGYTF
>.|.|TRBJ2-1|TRBV12-5
TGTGCTAGTGGTTTGGTTCGGAATGAGCAGTTCTTC
CASGLVRNEQFF
>.|few|TRBJ2-2|TRBV10-3
TGTGCCATCAGGAAACTCGAAATCGCGAACACCGGGGAGCTGTTTTTT
CAIRKLEIANTGELFF
>.|.|TRBJ1-6|TRBV6-5
TGTGCCAGCAGCAACAGGGTGGGCAATTCACCCCTCCACTTT
CASSNRVGNSPLHF
>TRBD1|.|TRBJ1-6|TRBV3-1
TGTGCCAGCAGCCAAGATTGGGACAGGAAGTTTTCACCCCTCCACTTT
CASSQDWDRKFSPLHF
>.|.|TRBJ1-1|TRBV27
TGTGCCAGCAGTTTCTCCCCTACAGGGAACACTGAAGCTTTCTTT
CASSFSPTGNTEAFF
>TRBD1|.|TRBJ1-4|TRBV5-1
TGCGCCAGCAGCTTGACAGGGGAAATAACAACTAATGAAAAACTGTTTTTT
CASSLTGEITTNEKLFF
>.|once|TRBJ2-1|TRBV5-1
TGCGCCAGCAGCGCGGGGACTCGGCCTTACAATGAGCAGTTCTTC
CASSAGTRPYNEQFF
>TRBD1|.|TRBJ1-1|TRBV9
TGTGCCAGCAGCGCCAGGGGGCGTTTCACTGAAGCTTTCTTT
CASSARGRFTEAFF
>TRBD1|.|TRBJ1-2|TRBV5-1
TGCGCCAGCAGCTTCGGACAGGGCCGCGGCTACACCTTC
CASSFGQGRGYTF
>TRBD2|.|TRBJ2-2|TRBV4-3
TGCGCCAGCAGCCCAGGACTAGCGGTGAACACCGGGGAGCTGTTTTTT
CASSPGLAVNTGELFF
>.|.|TRBJ2-3|TRBV7-8
TGTGCCAGCAGCACCCCCACAGATACGCAGTATTTT
CASSTPTDTQYF
>.|.|TRBJ2-1|TRBV4-3
TGCGCCAGCAGCCAAGACCCCCCGGGGACACGCGATGAGCAGTTCTTC
CASSQDPPGTRDEQFF
>.|few|TRBJ2-1|TRBV5-1
TGCGCCAGCAGCTTCTTGGGGGGTAACATGAATGAGCAGTTCTTC
CASSFLGGNMNEQFF
>.|.|TRBJ2-1|TRBV4-3
TGCGCCAGCAGCCAGACTGGGAACAATGAGCAGTTCTTC
CASSQTGNNEQFF
>.|many|TRBJ1-6|TRBV6-5
TGTGCCAGCAGTCCCGGCTACTATAATTCACCCCTCCACTTT
CASSPGYYNSPLHF
>TRBD1|.|TRBJ1-5|TRBV7-6
TGTGCCAGCAGCCCAAGACCCTCAGGGGGGTCCCAGCCCCAGCATTTT
CASSPRPSGGSQPQHF
>TRBD1|.|TRBJ1-1|TRBV5-4
TGTGCCAGCAGCTTGATTGGACAGGGGACTGGTTGGGACGCTGAAGCTTTCTTT
CASSLIGQGTGWDAEAFF
>TRBD1|.|TRBJ2-1|TRBV12-3/TRBV12-4
TGTGCCACCCGGACTTCAGGGGGAGCCTACAATGAGCAGTTCTTC
CATRTSGGAYNEQFF
>TRBD2|few|TRBJ2-3|TRBV7-8
TGTGCCAGCAGCTTATTTGCGGGGGGATCAGATACGCAGTATTTT
CASSLFAGGSDTQYF
>TRBD1|.|TRBJ2-1|TRBV11-2
TGTGCCAGCAGCACAAGTACTACAGGGGGCGGCTACAATGAGCAGTTCTTC
CASSTSTTGGGYNEQFF
>.|few|TRBJ2-3|TRBV11-1
TGTGCCAGCAGCTTAGTCGGGTCGGGCCCCGCAGATACGCAGTATTTT
CASSLVGSGPADTQYF
>TRBD1|few|TRBJ2-7|TRBV6-5
TGTGCCAGCAGTTACTCGGACAGGGTCTACGAGCAGTACTTC
CASSYSDRVYEQYF
>TRBD2|.|TRBJ2-3|TRBV7-9
TGTGCCAGCAGCCCCCAAGGCCGGGGGGGCACAGATACGCAGTATTTT
CASSPQGRGGTDTQYF
>.|.|TRBJ1-1|TRBV7-9
TGTGCCAGCAGCCCGAGCGGGCTCTTGAACACTGAAGCTTTCTTT
CASSPSGLLNTEAFF
>.|.|TRBJ2-5|TRBV11-2
TGTGCCAGCAGCTTAGCAGGGCAAGAAGAGACCCAGTACTTC
CASSLAGQEETQYF
>TRBD2|.|TRBJ2-2|TRBV12-5
TGTGCTAGTGGAACAACTAGCGGGAGCACCGGGGAGCTGTTTTTT
CASGTTSGSTGELFF
>TRBD1|.|TRBJ1-2|TRBV20-1
TGCAGTGCGATAAGGAGACAGGGGAACTATGGCTACACCTTC
CSAIRRQGNYGYTF
>.|few|TRBJ1-5|TRBV7-8
TGTGCCAGCAGCAAAACCGAGGGTATCACTCAGCCCCAGCATTTT
CASSKTEGITQPQHF